The clone carrying this T cell receptor (beta chain) was observed many times. Its antigen is not identified. The data stem from a study of human T cells and chemical hapten exposure. Study-wide background: Upper back patch tests used 0.01% DPC, scored after 6 days.

Described time point: pre-sensitization, week 0. The treatment was: therapeutic diphenylcyclopropenone sensitization with weekly scalp DPC. Individual cDNA molecules had unique molecular identifiers attached to them by the library. TCRdb reprocessed the RACE reads via MiXCR and lists one record per CDR3 protein. The profile shows 180,000 or so distinct CDR3 sequences, nearly 30% of them singletons. The CDR3 has 12 residues. The J segment lost 12 bases and the V segment lost 4 bases, leaving 5 bases of the junction unmatched. Germline lookup yields CDR1 MDHEN and CDR2 SYDVKM. Broader study findings: Expanded TCRs grouped into significantly more large CDR3 similarity clusters than controls produced.

The sequencing here drew on whole blood, taken in connection with sensitization to the hapten diphenylcyclopropenone (DPC). This TCR was sampled from a woman aged 25-40 years with alopecia areata. Some clones in this sample may be carry-over from other donors' samples. The V and J genes are TRBV28 and TRBJ2-1; 8 bases match TRBD1. The CDR3 here is CASSSAGGGQFF. The CDR3 DNA is TGTGCCAGCAGTTCCGCAGGGGGCGGGCAGTTCTTC.